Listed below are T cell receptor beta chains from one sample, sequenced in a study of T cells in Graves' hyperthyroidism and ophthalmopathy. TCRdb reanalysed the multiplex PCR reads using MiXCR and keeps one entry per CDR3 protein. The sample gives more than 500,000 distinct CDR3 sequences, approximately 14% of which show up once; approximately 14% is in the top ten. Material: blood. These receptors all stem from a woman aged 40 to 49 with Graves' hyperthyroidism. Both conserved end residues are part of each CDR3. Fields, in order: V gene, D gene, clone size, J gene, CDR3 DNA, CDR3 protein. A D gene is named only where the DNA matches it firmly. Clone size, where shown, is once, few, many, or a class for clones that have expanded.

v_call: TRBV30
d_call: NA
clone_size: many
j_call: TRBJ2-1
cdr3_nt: TGTGCCTGGGCTCCCCCTCTCTACAATGAGCAGTTCTTC
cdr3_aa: CAWAPPLYNEQFF

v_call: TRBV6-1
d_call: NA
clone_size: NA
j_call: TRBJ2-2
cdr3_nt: TGTGCCAGCAGGAGACTACCAGGGTCGAACACCGGGGAGCTGTTTTTT
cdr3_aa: CASRRLPGSNTGELFF

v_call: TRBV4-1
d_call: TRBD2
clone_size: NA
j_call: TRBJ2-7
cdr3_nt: TGCGCCAGCAGCCAAGAAAAGGGGCGGGGGTACGAGCAGTACTTC
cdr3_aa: CASSQEKGRGYEQYF

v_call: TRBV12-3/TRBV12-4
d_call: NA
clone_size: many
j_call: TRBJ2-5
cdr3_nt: TGTGCCAGCAGTCCCCTACAGGGCCAAGAGACCCAGTACTTC
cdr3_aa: CASSPLQGQETQYF

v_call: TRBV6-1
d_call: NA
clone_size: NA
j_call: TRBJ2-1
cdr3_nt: TGTGCCAGCAGCTCCCTAACGAATGAGCAGTTCTTC
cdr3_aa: CASSSLTNEQFF

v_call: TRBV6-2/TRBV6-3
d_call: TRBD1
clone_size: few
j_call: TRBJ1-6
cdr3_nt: TGTGCCAGCAGCCGCGGACAGGCAGGGGGAAATTCACCCCTCCACTTT
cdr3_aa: CASSRGQAGGNSPLHF

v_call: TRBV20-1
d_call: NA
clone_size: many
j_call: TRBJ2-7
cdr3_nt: TGCAGTGCTAGAGATCCTTTCTACGAGCAGTACTTC
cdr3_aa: CSARDPFYEQYF

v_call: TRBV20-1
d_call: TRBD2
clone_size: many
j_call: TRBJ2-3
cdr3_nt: TGCAGTGCTAGAGACAGCGGGAGGGGGACAGATACGCAGTATTTT
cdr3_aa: CSARDSGRGTDTQYF

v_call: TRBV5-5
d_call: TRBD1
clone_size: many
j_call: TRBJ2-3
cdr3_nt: TGTGCCAGCAGCCCGAGACAGGGGGGAGTGGATACGCAGTATTTT
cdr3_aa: CASSPRQGGVDTQYF

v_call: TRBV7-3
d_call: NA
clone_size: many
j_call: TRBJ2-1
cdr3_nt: TGTGCCAGCAGCCCACTCGGGGCCAATGAGCAGTTCTTC
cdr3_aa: CASSPLGANEQFF

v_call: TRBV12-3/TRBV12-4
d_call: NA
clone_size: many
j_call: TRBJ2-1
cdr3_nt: TGTGCCAGCACCCGGGGGCCCAATGAGCAGTTCTTC
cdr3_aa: CASTRGPNEQFF

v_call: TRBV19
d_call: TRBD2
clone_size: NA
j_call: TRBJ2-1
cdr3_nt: TGTGCCAGTAATACCGGGACTAGCGGGAGCTACAATGAGCAGTTCTTC
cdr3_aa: CASNTGTSGSYNEQFF

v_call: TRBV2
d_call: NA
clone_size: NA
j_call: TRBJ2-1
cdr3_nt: TGTGCCAGCAGACCCGGGAGTCGCAATGAGCAGTTCTTC
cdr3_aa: CASRPGSRNEQFF

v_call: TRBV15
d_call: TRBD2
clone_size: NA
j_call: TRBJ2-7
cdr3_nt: TGTGCCACCAGCAGAAATGTAGCGGGACTATCGGAGCAGTACTTC
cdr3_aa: CATSRNVAGLSEQYF

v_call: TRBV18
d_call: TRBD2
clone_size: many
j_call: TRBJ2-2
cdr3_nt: TGTGCCAGCTCACCAGCCAGCGGGATGAACACCGGGGAGCTGTTTTTT
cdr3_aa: CASSPASGMNTGELFF

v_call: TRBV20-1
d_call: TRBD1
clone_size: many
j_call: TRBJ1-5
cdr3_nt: TGCAGTGCTAGAGATGGGGGACAGAATCAGCCCCAGCATTTT
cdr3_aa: CSARDGGQNQPQHF

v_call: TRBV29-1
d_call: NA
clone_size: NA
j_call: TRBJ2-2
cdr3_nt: TGCAGCGTGGTAAACACCGGGGAGCTGTTTTTT
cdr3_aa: CSVVNTGELFF

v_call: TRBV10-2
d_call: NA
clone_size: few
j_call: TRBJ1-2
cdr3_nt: TGCGCCAGCAGTGAACGACACCTCTATGGCTACACCTTC
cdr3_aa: CASSERHLYGYTF

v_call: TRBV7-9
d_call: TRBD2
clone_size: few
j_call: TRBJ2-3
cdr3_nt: TGTGCCAGCAGCTTTGGGGGGGCAGATACGCAGTATTTT
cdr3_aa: CASSFGGADTQYF

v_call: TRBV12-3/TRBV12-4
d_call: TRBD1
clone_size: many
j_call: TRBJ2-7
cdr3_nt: TGTGCCAGCAGTTTCCCCACCGGGACAGGCGTCTACGAGCAGTACTTC
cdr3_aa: CASSFPTGTGVYEQYF

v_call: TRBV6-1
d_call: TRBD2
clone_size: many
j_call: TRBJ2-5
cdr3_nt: TGTGCCAGCAGTGAAGGGGGACTAGCGGCCCAAGAGACCCAGTACTTC
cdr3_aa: CASSEGGLAAQETQYF

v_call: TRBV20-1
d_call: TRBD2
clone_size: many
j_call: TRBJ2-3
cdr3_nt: TGCAGTGCTAGACGTCCCGAATCCGTATTAGCGGGAGGTGGCACAGATACGCAGTATTTT
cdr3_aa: CSARRPESVLAGGGTDTQYF

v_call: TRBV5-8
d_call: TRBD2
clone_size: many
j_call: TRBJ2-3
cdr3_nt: TGTGCCAGCAGCCGAGGTGGCGGGAGTGATACAGATACGCAGTATTTT
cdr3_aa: CASSRGGGSDTDTQYF

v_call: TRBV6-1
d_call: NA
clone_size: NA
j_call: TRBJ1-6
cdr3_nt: TGTGCCAGCAACCCGCCTGTGGGGGGGAATTCACCCCTCCACTTT
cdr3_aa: CASNPPVGGNSPLHF

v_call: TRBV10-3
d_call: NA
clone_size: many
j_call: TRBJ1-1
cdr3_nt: TGTGCCATCAGTGAGTCTAGCCTCCCGGGTCCCAACACTGAAGCTTTCTTT
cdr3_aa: CAISESSLPGPNTEAFF

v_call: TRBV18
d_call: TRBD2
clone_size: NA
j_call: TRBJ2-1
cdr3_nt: TGTGCCAGCTCAAGAGACGCGGGACTAGAGCCTCCAGGGGAGCAGTTCTTC
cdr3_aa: CASSRDAGLEPPGEQFF

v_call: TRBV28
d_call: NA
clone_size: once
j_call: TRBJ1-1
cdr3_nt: TGTGCCAGCAGCCCCCGTCGGGCCAGATGGAGGTCTGAAGCTTTCTTT
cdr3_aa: CASSPRRARWRSEAFF

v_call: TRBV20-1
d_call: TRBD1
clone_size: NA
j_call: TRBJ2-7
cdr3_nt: TGCAGTGCTAGGCGCACTCCTACAGGGGGAACATTCTACGAGCAGTACTTC
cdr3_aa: CSARRTPTGGTFYEQYF